A single sample is the source of the 18 T cell receptor beta chains below, sequenced in a study of shared clonotypes between healthy human individuals. Produced via immunoSEQ multiplex PCR; TCRdb's table is partial and in-frame only. The sample records some 1 million clones, 75% being singletons. The sequenced sample consisted of memory CD4+ T cells sorted from blood. Subset specified: CD45RA-negative fraction. The receptors here all came from a man aged 18 to 30 in good health.

As regards this clone: The same CDR3 can be traced to other DNA sequences in this sample. CDR3 DNA sequence: TGTGCCAGCAGTGAAGCCTACGAGCAGTACTTC. Its translation is CASSEAYEQYF. The rearrangement joins TRBV6-1 to TRBJ2-7; D is ambiguous. V was shortened by 0 bases and J by 3 bases, with 0 bases between the two germline ends. CDR3 length: 11 amino acids. Looked up from germline, CDR1 is MNHNS and CDR2 is SASEGT.

The chain carries TRBV19 and TRBJ1-4; D might be TRBD1 (6 bases). V dropped 3 bases and J dropped 8 bases, with 13 bases sitting between them. This CDR3 has 14 residues. The germline CDR1 and CDR2 sequences are LNHDA and SQIVND (reference sequence). This chain's CDR3 is CASSIGGQEEKLFF. DNA of the CDR3: TGTGCCAGTAGTATTGGGGGACAAGAGGAAAAACTGTTTTTT. The full variable domain, with the rest looked up from reference TRBV19 and TRBJ1-4, is DGGITQSPKYLFRKEGQNVTLSCEQNLNHDAMYWYRQDPGQGLRLIYYSQIVNDFQKGDIAEGYSVSREKKESFPLTVTSAQKNPTAFYLCASSIGGQEEKLFFGSGTQLSVL.

The chain links TRBV10-3 to TRBJ1-4; 9 bases line up with TRBD1. The germline V gene has CDR1 ENHRY and CDR2 SYGVKD. The trim removed 3 bases at V and 7 bases at J, leaving 6 bases unmatched. The CDR3 is made up of 15 amino acids. The CDR3 sequence is CAISDLQGAAEKLFF. CDR3 DNA sequence: TGTGCCATCAGTGACCTACAGGGGGCCGCTGAAAAACTGTTTTTT.

The chain is built from TRBV18 and TRBJ2-7; tentative D call: TRBD1 (7 bases). V shed 8 bases and J shed 2 bases, with 13 bases lying between them. The CDR3 is 13 residues long. CDR1 is KGHSH, CDR2 LQKENI, per germline. The CDR3 here is CASTQGGPYEQYF. As DNA, the CDR3 is TGTGCCAGCACTCAGGGGGGTCCCTACGAGCAGTACTTC.

This chain joins TRBV5-1 and TRBJ1-3, with D maybe TRBD1 (6 bases). Trimming removed 0 bases at V and 4 bases at J, with 14 bases between. The CDR3 consists of 16 residues. The germline V gene encodes CDR1 SGHRS and CDR2 YFSETQ. The CDR3 region is CASSLAGRGAGNTIYF. The DNA for the CDR3 is TGCGCCAGCAGCTTGGCTGGCAGGGGAGCCGGAAACACCATATATTTT.

This sequence joins TRBV25-1 and TRBJ1-2; D gene ambiguous. Trimming took 6 bases from V and 2 from J, leaving 13 bases between them. CDR1 MGHDK and CDR2 SYGVNS come from the germline V gene. This CDR3 has 14 amino acids. The CDR3 nucleotides read TGTGCCAGCAGAGGCTCGGGCGCAAACTATGGCTACACCTTC. It translates to CASRGSGANYGYTF.

This clone was seen a handful of times. Additional DNA sequences in this sample encode the identical CDR3. This chain links TRBV30 with TRBJ1-1; D may be TRBD1 (5 bases). Germline values: CDR1 GTSNPN, CDR2 SVGIG (reference sequence). Trimming removed 2 bases from V and 6 bases from J, with 7 bases in between. The length of the CDR3 is 11 residues. For the CDR3, the DNA is TGTGCCTGGAGTCGGGGGGCTGAAGCTTTCTTT. Translated: CAWSRGAEAFF.

The chain couples TRBV14 to TRBJ2-3; TRBD2 aligns across 9 bases. Germline assignment: CDR1 SGHDN and CDR2 FVKESK. The CDR3 runs 15 residues. The ends lost 5 bases at V and 4 bases at J; junction bases unmatched: 7. This CDR3 reads CASSRLAVRSDTQYF. Written as DNA, the CDR3 is TGTGCCAGCAGCAGACTAGCGGTAAGGTCAGATACGCAGTATTTT.

The table lists this clone with a few counts. This rearrangement joins TRBV18 to TRBJ1-1; 8 bases agree with TRBD1. This CDR3 spans 16 amino acids. Germline V lookup: CDR1 KGHSH, CDR2 LQKENI. V was pared by 2 bases and J by 1 base, with 6 bases of the junction left unmatched. DNA of the CDR3: TGTGCCAGCTCACCAGCAGGGGGCGCGAGGAACACTGAAGCTTTCTTT. It encodes CASSPAGGARNTEAFF.

The V gene is TRBV7-9, the J gene TRBJ2-2; D assignment may be TRBD1 or TRBD2 (5 bases each). The CDR3 extends over 15 amino acids. Between the trimmed V and J ends, which lost 5 bases and 7 bases, there was a span of 17 bases. Germline CDR1 SEHNR, CDR2 FQNEAQ (reference sequence). The CDR3 reads CASSAWGREIGELFF. CDR3 nucleotide sequence: TGTGCCAGCAGCGCCTGGGGCAGGGAGATCGGGGAGCTGTTTTTT.

Here the CDR3 reads CASSLVGLQNTEAFF. The CDR3 coding sequence is TGCGCCAGCAGCTTGGTGGGGTTGCAGAACACTGAAGCTTTCTTT. The chain recombines TRBV5-1 with TRBJ1-1; D is unclear. The CDR3 length is 15 residues. Trimming stripped 0 bases from V and 1 base from J, with 10 bases between. Germline V gives CDR1 SGHRS, CDR2 YFSETQ. Based on the CDR3 plus reference TRBV5-1 and TRBJ1-1, the full variable domain is KAGVTQTPRYLIKTRGQQVTLSCSPISGHRSVSWYQQTPGQGLQFLFEYFSETQRNKGNFPGRFSGRQFSNSRSEMNVSTLELGDSALYLCASSLVGLQNTEAFFGQGTRLTVV.

This clone was detected a few times. The J gene is TRBJ2-2, the V gene TRBV2, with 11 positions matching TRBD2. Germline assignment: CDR1 SNHLY and CDR2 FYNNEI. The CDR3 length is 16 residues. V dropped 7 bases and J dropped 4; count of bases not matched to a gene: 8. Here the CDR3 reads CASNPLAGAGTGELFF. The CDR3 DNA sequence: TGTGCCAGCAATCCACTAGCGGGGGCGGGCACCGGGGAGCTGTTTTTT.

The chain recombines TRBV28 with TRBJ2-7, with 8 bases aligning to TRBD1. CDR3 length: 15 amino acids. The ends lost 6 bases at V and 5 bases at J; junction bases unmatched: 12. Germline CDR1 and CDR2: MDHEN and SYDVKM. CDR3 residues: CASRTRQGTGNEQYF. In DNA form, the CDR3 reads TGTGCCAGCAGGACTAGACAGGGGACGGGGAACGAGCAGTACTTC. The complete variable domain, with remaining parts taken from reference TRBV28 and TRBJ2-7, reads DVKVTQSSRYLVKRTGEKVFLECVQDMDHENMFWYRQDPGLGLRLIYFSYDVKMKEKGDIPEGYSVSREKKERFSLILESASTNQTSMYLCASRTRQGTGNEQYFGPGTRLTVT.

This clone has more than one count but fewer than ten. V usage is TRBV19 and J usage is TRBJ1-5, with a tentative D call TRBD1 (5 bases). V gave up 7 bases and J gave up 9 bases, with 16 bases separating them. The CDR3 extends over 13 amino acids. CDR1 is LNHDA and CDR2 is SQIVND in the germline V gene (reference sequence). The CDR3 DNA reads as TGTGCCAGTACGTCCCGACGTGGGACGCCCCAGCATTTT. It translates to CASTSRRGTPQHF.

In its sample, this clone was seen once. J is TRBJ1-2 and V is TRBV10-3; D may be TRBD1 (5 bases). V was shortened by 10 bases and J by 5 bases, with 23 bases between the two germline ends. Per germline, CDR1 ENHRY and CDR2 SYGVKD. This CDR3 is built from 15 residues. CDR3 sequence reads: CATSIGRDSLYGYTF. CDR3 DNA sequence: TGTGCCACCTCGATTGGCCGAGACAGCCTTTATGGCTACACCTTC.

The sample holds a few counts of this clone. The CDR3: CASSLAGLETQYF. Written as DNA, the CDR3 is TGTGCCAGCAGCTTGGCCGGCTTGGAGACCCAGTACTTC. The chain recombines TRBV5-4 with TRBJ2-5; D remains unclear. Germline CDR1 and CDR2: SGHNT and YYREEE (reference sequence). There are 13 residues in the CDR3. Trimming took 0 bases from V and 5 from J, leaving 8 bases between them.

Of note for this clone: Within the sample, other DNA sequences also encode this same CDR3. The rearrangement links TRBV7-2 to TRBJ2-7; the match to TRBD1 covers 7 bases. After removal of 0 bases from V and 0 bases from J, the junction contained 2 bases not matched to a gene. Germline V gene data show CDR1 as SGHTA and CDR2 as FQGNSA. There are 15 residues in the CDR3. Written as DNA, the CDR3 is TGTGCCAGCAGCTTAGCGGGGGACAGCTCCTACGAGCAGTACTTC. It translates to CASSLAGDSSYEQYF. The whole variable domain, filled in from reference TRBV7-2 and TRBJ2-7, reads GAGVSQSPSNKVTEKGKDVELRCDPISGHTALYWYRQSLGQGLEFLIYFQGNSAPDKSGLPSDRFSAERTGGSVSTLTIQRTQQEDSAVYLCASSLAGDSSYEQYFGPGTRLTVT.

V is TRBV5-1 and J is TRBJ1-1; 7 nucleotides align to TRBD1. CDR1 is SGHRS and CDR2 is YFSETQ in the germline V gene. This CDR3 spans 12 amino acids. The V gene end was trimmed by 5 bases and the J gene end by 11 bases; junction bases not matched to a gene: 9. The DNA of the CDR3 is TGCGCCAGCAGTCACGACAGGGAGCACGCTTTCTTT. As protein: CASSHDREHAFF.